These 24 T cell receptor beta chains were all obtained from the same sample, sequenced in a study of blood T cell repertoires in COVID-19. Using immunoSEQ multiplex PCR, the repertoire was profiled, and TCRdb retains in-frame clones only, with some absent. The data contain around 95,000 clones, less than 95% of them seen just once; the ten biggest clones take up around 5%. Material for sequencing was peripheral blood. Every receptor here comes from a man aged 45 to 65 with acute or convalescent COVID-19.

This clone was observed once. The CDR3 spells CAWTNGQGARGYTF. The CDR3 DNA reads as TGTGCCTGGACAAACGGACAGGGGGCAAGGGGCTACACCTTC. This chain joins TRBV30 and TRBJ1-2; TRBD1 matches 11 bases. CDR1 GTSNPN and CDR2 SVGIG come from the germline V gene (reference sequence). This CDR3 contains 14 residues. J was trimmed by 8 bases and V by 4 bases; bases with no gene match: 9. The full variable domain, completed using reference TRBV30 and TRBJ1-2, is SQTIHQWPATLVQPVGSPLSLECTVEGTSNPNLYWYRQAAGRGLQLLFYSVGIGQISSEVPQNLSASRPQDRQFILSSKKLLLSDSGFYLCAWTNGQGARGYTFGSGTRLTVV.

V usage is TRBV9 and J usage is TRBJ2-1, with 7 bases that match TRBD2. Losses at the gene ends were 1 base for V and 7 bases for J; bases not matched to a gene: 8. Per germline, CDR1 SGDLS and CDR2 YYNGEE. The CDR3 length is 15 residues. This CDR3 reads CASSVYQRDMNEQFF. CDR3 DNA sequence: TGTGCCAGCAGCGTATACCAGCGGGATATGAATGAGCAGTTCTTC.

J is TRBJ1-1 and V is TRBV19; D possibly corresponds to TRBD1 (6 bases). This CDR3 contains 14 residues. Germline V gene data show CDR1 as LNHDA and CDR2 as SQIVND (reference sequence). Trimming pared 5 bases from V and 13 bases from J, leaving 23 bases between. The CDR3 coding sequence is TGTGCCAGTAGTCGTGGGGGCCAGGTGAACTTAGGTTTCTTT. It specifies CASSRGGQVNLGFF.

The gene calls are TRBV24-1 and TRBJ2-3; D is unresolved. Trimming removed 6 bases at V and 7 bases at J, with 13 bases between. CDR1 is KGHDR, CDR2 SFDVKD, per germline. CDR3 length: 13 residues. The CDR3, as DNA: TGTGCCACCAGTTCAACTATCAGTTATACGCAGTATTTT. It is translated as CATSSTISYTQYF.

The rearrangement joins TRBV30 to TRBJ1-4, with 7 bases matching TRBD1. The CDR3 totals 14 residues. Germline V gene lookup returns CDR1 GTSNPN and CDR2 SVGIG (reference sequence). Trimming at V came to 2 bases and at J to 4 bases, leaving 4 bases not matched to a gene. The CDR3 loop reads CAWSFGTVNEKLFF. The CDR3 DNA is TGTGCCTGGAGTTTCGGGACAGTTAATGAAAAACTGTTTTTT.

This sequence joins TRBV15 and TRBJ2-5; a possible D gene is TRBD2 (5 bases). CDR3 length: 12 amino acids. Germline CDR1 LNHNV, CDR2 YYDKDF (reference sequence). Trimming took 5 bases from V and 2 from J, leaving 6 bases between them. The CDR3 loop reads CATSPGQETQYF. CDR3 in DNA: TGTGCCACCAGCCCGGGGCAAGAGACCCAGTACTTC.

The chain has TRBV7-8 and TRBJ1-4; 7 bases line up with TRBD1. Germline V lookup: CDR1 SGHVS, CDR2 FQNEAQ. V lost 4 bases to trimming and J lost 3 bases; unmatched junction nucleotides: 5. The CDR3 spans 15 residues. This CDR3 is CASSWRDSSNEKLFF. The CDR3 DNA is TGTGCCAGCAGCTGGCGGGACAGCTCTAATGAAAAACTGTTTTTT. Combining the CDR3 with reference TRBV7-8 and TRBJ1-4 gives the whole variable domain GAGVSQSPRYKVAKRGQDVALRCDPISGHVSLFWYQQALGQGPEFLTYFQNEAQLDKSGLPSDRFFAERPEGSVSTLKIQRTQQEDSAVYLCASSWRDSSNEKLFFGSGTQLSVL.

CDR3: CASSKHLELEKDNQPQHF. The DNA for the CDR3 is TGTGCCAGCAGCAAACATCTGGAGCTGGAAAAGGACAATCAGCCCCAGCATTTT. J is TRBJ1-5 and V is TRBV21-1. TRBV21-1 is recorded as a pseudogene. The CDR3 is 18 residues long.

The count of this clone is one. The rearrangement joins TRBV19 to TRBJ2-1, with 10 bases aligning to TRBD2. Germline-derived CDR1 and CDR2 are LNHDA and SQIVND (reference sequence). This CDR3 is built from 16 residues. The V segment lost 5 bases and the J segment 5 bases; nucleotides outside the gene matches: 9. The CDR3 bases are TGTGCCAGTAGTGTTAGGACTAGCGGTAACAACAATGAGCAGTTCTTC. Residues: CASSVRTSGNNNEQFF.

The rearrangement uses TRBV6-5 and TRBJ2-2; 11 bases align to TRBD2. In germline, CDR1 is MNHEY, CDR2 SVGAGI. Unmatched junction bases numbered 6, after V lost 2 bases and J lost 7 bases. The length of the CDR3 is 16 residues. The CDR3 loop reads CASSYRGLAEGGELFF. DNA for the CDR3: TGTGCCAGCAGTTACCGGGGACTAGCGGAGGGCGGGGAGCTGTTTTTT.

The chain uses TRBV9 and TRBJ2-1; TRBD2 aligns across 11 bases. Trimming at V came to 4 bases and at J to 7 bases, leaving 10 bases not matched to a gene. Germline V CDR1 and CDR2: SGDLS, YYNGEE. This CDR3 has 16 residues. The CDR3 is CASSRSLAGERNEQFF. CDR3 DNA: TGTGCCAGCAGCCGATCACTAGCGGGAGAAAGAAATGAGCAGTTCTTC. Full variable domain (missing parts from reference TRBV9 and TRBJ2-1): DSGVTQTPKHLITATGQRVTLRCSPRSGDLSVYWYQQSLDQGLQFLIQYYNGEERAKGNILERFSAQQFPDLHSELNLSSLELGDSALYFCASSRSLAGERNEQFFGPGTRLTVL.

The J gene is TRBJ2-1, the V gene TRBV3-1 (or the pseudogene TRBV3-2), with D possibly matching TRBD2 (6 bases). V lost 0 bases to trimming and J lost 3 bases, with 27 bases between them. Germline CDR1 LGHDT, CDR2 YNNKEL (reference sequence). The CDR3 loop spans 21 amino acids. Here the CDR3 reads CASSQDRPEARSGEFYNEQFF. CDR3 DNA sequence: TGTGCCAGCAGCCAAGATAGGCCAGAAGCTCGCTCGGGGGAATTCTACAATGAGCAGTTCTTC.

The chain combines TRBV15 with TRBJ1-5; tentative D call: TRBD1 (6 bases). V lost 0 bases and J 2 bases, leaving 11 bases between the germline ends. This CDR3 spans 16 amino acids. The germline gives CDR1 LNHNV, CDR2 YYDKDF (reference sequence). For the CDR3, the DNA is TGTGCCACCAGCAGAGATAACAGGGCGGGCAATCAGCCCCAGCATTTT. This codes for CATSRDNRAGNQPQHF.

This clone occurred a few times. The chain is built from TRBV2 and TRBJ1-1; no reliable D call. V lost 8 bases to trimming and J lost 4 bases, with 14 bases between them. Germline V lookup: CDR1 SNHLY, CDR2 FYNNEI. The CDR3 extends over 13 amino acids. CDR3 region: CASRPVGGTEAFF. In DNA, the CDR3 is TGTGCCAGCCGGCCAGTGGGAGGCACTGAAGCTTTCTTT.

This clone occurred once. The rearrangement uses TRBV5-1 and TRBJ1-2, with TRBD1 identical over 8 bases. Trimming removed 0 bases from V and 4 bases from J; junction bases left unmatched: 14. The CDR3 consists of 18 residues. Germline V gene lookup returns CDR1 SGHRS and CDR2 YFSETQ. The CDR3 here is CASSLVSSQGASPYGYTF. DNA for the CDR3: TGCGCCAGCAGCTTGGTTTCTTCGCAGGGGGCTAGCCCCTATGGCTACACCTTC.

The chain employs TRBV3-1 (or the pseudogene TRBV3-2) and TRBJ2-5; 7 bases map to TRBD2. Germline CDR1 reads LGHDT; CDR2 reads YNNKEL (reference sequence). The CDR3 covers 14 residues. The ends lost 4 bases at V and 1 base at J; junction bases unmatched: 3. CDR3 loop: CASSPSGTQETQYF. The CDR3 DNA sequence: TGTGCCAGCAGCCCGAGCGGGACCCAAGAGACCCAGTACTTC.

The gene calls are TRBV12-3 or TRBV12-4 and TRBJ2-7; D is uncertain. V was shortened by 3 bases and J by 0 bases, with 6 bases between the two germline ends. The CDR3 loop spans 13 amino acids. This CDR3 reads CASSFGTSYEQYF. The CDR3, as DNA: TGTGCCAGCAGTTTTGGCACCTCCTACGAGCAGTACTTC.

The rearrangement links TRBV11-2 to TRBJ2-3; 11 bases align to TRBD2. Germline CDR1 is SGHAT and CDR2 is FQNNGV. V dropped 4 bases and J dropped 0; count of bases not matched to a gene: 12. The CDR3 contains 19 residues. In DNA form, the CDR3 reads TGTGCCAGCAGCTCCTGGGGACTAGCGGAGGGGGTGAGCACAGATACGCAGTATTTT. This sequence encodes CASSSWGLAEGVSTDTQYF.

Only one count was recorded for this clone. The chain uses TRBV5-1 and TRBJ1-1, with D perhaps TRBD1 (5 bases). Trimming left V 2 bases short and J 0 bases short, with 11 bases between. From germline, CDR1 is SGHRS and CDR2 YFSETQ. The CDR3 length is 15 residues. The CDR3 loop reads CASSFTAGMNTEAFF. CDR3 in DNA: TGCGCCAGCAGCTTCACAGCAGGGATGAACACTGAAGCTTTCTTT.

V is TRBV29-1 and J is TRBJ2-4, with TRBD2 matching 10 bases. Germline lookup yields CDR1 SQVTM and CDR2 ANQGSEA. The CDR3 has 15 amino acids. V was clipped by 1 base and J by 7 bases; unmatched bases: 7. DNA of the CDR3: TGCAGCGTTGAAGGGGGGCTAGCGGGAGTTAACATTCAGTACTTC. Translating gives CSVEGGLAGVNIQYF.

In this sample, this clone turned up once. The gene calls are TRBV5-4 and TRBJ2-1, with 16 positions matching TRBD2. The CDR3 consists of 19 residues. Per the germline V gene, CDR1 is SGHNT and CDR2 is YYREEE (reference sequence). With 2 bases clipped from V and 7 bases from J, the junction kept 12 bases outside the gene matches. For the CDR3, the DNA is TGTGCCAGCAGCTTATCCGGGACTAGCGGGAGGGCCCCCTTGAATGAGCAGTTCTTC. It is translated as CASSLSGTSGRAPLNEQFF. The whole variable domain, remainder taken from reference TRBV5-4 and TRBJ2-1, is ETGVTQSPTHLIKTRGQQVTLRCSSQSGHNTVSWYQQALGQGPQFIFQYYREEENGRGNFPPRFSGLQFPNYSSELNVNALELDDSALYLCASSLSGTSGRAPLNEQFFGPGTRLTVL.

The sample holds one count of this clone. This chain uses TRBV5-4 with TRBJ1-2, with TRBD1 as a possible D gene (5 bases). Deletions cut 3 bases from V and 5 bases from J, with 11 bases between. The CDR3 has 13 residues. Germline CDR1 reads SGHNT; CDR2 reads YYREEE (reference sequence). In DNA, the CDR3 is TGTGCCAGCAGCTCTGAGGGGAGGTATGGCTACACCTTC. It codes for CASSSEGRYGYTF.

The V gene is TRBV30, the J gene TRBJ2-3, with D uncertain. With 7 bases removed from V and 1 base from J, the gap between germline ends came to 12 bases. There are 13 residues in the CDR3. The V gene's germline CDR1 is GTSNPN and CDR2 SVGIG (reference sequence). The CDR3 DNA sequence: TGTGCCTCTGTTTCTTTAGGCACAGATACGCAGTATTTT. It codes for CASVSLGTDTQYF.

V usage is TRBV2 and J usage is TRBJ1-1; D is ambiguous. Germline V lookup: CDR1 SNHLY, CDR2 FYNNEI. The CDR3 sequence is 13 residues long. V gave up 4 bases and J gave up 0 bases, with 6 bases separating them. The DNA of the CDR3 is TGTGCCAGCAGTGGAGGGATGAACACTGAAGCTTTCTTT. Amino acids: CASSGGMNTEAFF.